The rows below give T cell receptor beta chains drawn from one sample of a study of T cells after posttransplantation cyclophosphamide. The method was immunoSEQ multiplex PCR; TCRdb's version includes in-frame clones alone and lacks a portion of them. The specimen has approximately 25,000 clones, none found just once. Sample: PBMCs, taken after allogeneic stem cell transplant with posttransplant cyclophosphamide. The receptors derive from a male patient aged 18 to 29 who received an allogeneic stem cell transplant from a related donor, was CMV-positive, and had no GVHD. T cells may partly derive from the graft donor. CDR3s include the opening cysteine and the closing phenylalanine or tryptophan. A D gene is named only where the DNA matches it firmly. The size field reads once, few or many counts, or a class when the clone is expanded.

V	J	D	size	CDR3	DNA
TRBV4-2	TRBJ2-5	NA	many	CASSQPGQSEETQYF	TGTGCCAGCAGCCAGCCAGGACAGAGCGAAGAGACCCAGTACTTC
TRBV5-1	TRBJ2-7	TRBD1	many	CASSPDRASSYEQYF	TGCGCCAGCAGCCCGGACAGGGCAAGCTCCTACGAGCAGTACTTC
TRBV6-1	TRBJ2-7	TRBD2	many	CASSEAQPGLADLYEQYF	TGTGCCAGCAGTGAAGCGCAACCAGGACTAGCGGACCTATACGAGCAGTACTTC
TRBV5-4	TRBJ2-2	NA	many	CASSLVTRNPNTGELFF	TGTGCCAGCAGCTTGGTAACCAGGAACCCGAACACCGGGGAGCTGTTTTTT
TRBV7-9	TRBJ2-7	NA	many	CASSHGTYEQYF	TGTGCCAGCAGCCACGGTACCTACGAGCAGTACTTC
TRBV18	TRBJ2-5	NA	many	CASSPAGKETQYF	TGTGCCAGCTCACCAGCGGGTAAAGAGACCCAGTACTTC
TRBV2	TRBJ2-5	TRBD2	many	CASREIAGQETQYF	TGTGCCAGCAGAGAAATAGCGGGACAAGAGACCCAGTACTTC
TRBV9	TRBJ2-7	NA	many	CASSLHGASSYEQYF	TGTGCCAGCAGCCTCCATGGTGCTAGCTCCTACGAGCAGTACTTC
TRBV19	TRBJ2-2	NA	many	CASIIGREEGGELFF	TGTGCCAGTATTATAGGCAGGGAGGAAGGCGGGGAGCTGTTTTTT
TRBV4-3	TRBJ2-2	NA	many	CASSQDLQGYTGELFF	TGCGCCAGCAGCCAAGATCTTCAGGGGTACACCGGGGAGCTGTTTTTT
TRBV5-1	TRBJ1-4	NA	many	CASRQANEKLFF	TGCGCCAGTAGACAAGCTAATGAAAAACTGTTTTTT
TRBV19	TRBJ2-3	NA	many	CASSALAVTDTQYF	TGTGCCAGTAGTGCCCTCGCAGTTACAGATACGCAGTATTTT
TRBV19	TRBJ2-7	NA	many	CASSPGDLAYEQYF	TGTGCCAGTAGCCCAGGGGATTTGGCCTACGAGCAGTACTTC
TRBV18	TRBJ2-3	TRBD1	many	CASSSTGTGSADTQYF	TGTGCCAGCTCATCAACCGGGACAGGGAGCGCAGATACGCAGTATTTT